This T cell receptor (beta chain) was observed in a study of blood T cell repertoires in COVID-19. About the research overall: Sites in the United States, Italy and Spain provided acute and convalescent COVID-19 samples. PBMCs, B-cell-depleted T cells, or T cells provided the cDNA or gDNA that made up the material.

The CDR3 totals 15 residues. Germline lookup yields CDR1 SGDLS and CDR2 YYNGEE. Trimming pared 4 bases from V and 8 bases from J, leaving 19 bases between. The authors' processing: Nucleated cell number was recorded as an estimate derived from reference gene primer amplification. The repertoire was sequenced with immunoSEQ multiplex PCR; TCRdb's copy has only in-frame clones and lacks some. V and J calls and clone size are given by that table; D and trimming were obtained from the DNA. The table shows about 75,000 clones, with 85% to 90% occurring only once. The chain has TRBV9 and TRBJ2-1; D gene uncertain. The receptor was derived from a human donor in a cohort sampled during active COVID-19. Input material: peripheral blood. The CDR3 here is CASSPHELSTYEQFF. CDR3 in DNA: TGTGCCAGCAGCCCGCATGAACTAAGTACGTATGAGCAGTTCTTC.